The clone carrying this TCR beta chain showed up many times. Its specificity is not known. V gave up 8 bases and J gave up 10 bases; unmatched junction bases: 13. This CDR3 region has 14 residues. The record originates from a study of CD8 T cells in ankylosing spondylitis. As the method for making TCR beta libraries, quantitative 5'-RACE with molecular barcodes was used. TCRdb re-derived calls from the 5' RACE reads in MiXCR, one entry per CDR3 protein. This table holds hundreds of thousands of distinct CDR3 sequences, 32% found once. Whole-study results and caveats: Ankylosing spondylitis blood seemed to carry a telltale TCR beta motif made of fewer than ten highly homologous variants. Disease-linked clones were CD8+ and relatively rare in peripheral blood. Earlier studies detected some motif variants in reactive arthritis synovial fluid and blood.

The sequencing sample was made of blood, either unsorted or a sorted T cell fraction (not recorded which). The TCR originated in a male donor with ankylosing spondylitis or in good health (not recorded which). The chain recombines TRBV12-3 or TRBV12-4 with TRBJ1-5, with 8 bases matching TRBD1. The CDR3 DNA reads as TGTGCCAGCGAGGGGTCTGGACAGGGCATTCCCCAGCATTTT. Its translation is CASEGSGQGIPQHF.